This T cell receptor beta chain was sequenced in a study of blood T cell repertoires in COVID-19. Whole-study context: There were acute and convalescent COVID-19 samples, and they came from the United States, Italy and Spain. Sample material is recorded as cDNA or gDNA derived from T cells, B-cell-depleted T cells, or PBMCs.

CDR1 WSHSY and CDR2 SAAADI come from the germline V gene. The CDR3 has 13 amino acids. V lost 4 bases and J lost 1, with 7 bases in between. Authors' data handling: How many nucleated cells were present was estimated from reference gene primer amplification. Clones were read by immunoSEQ multiplex PCR, and TCRdb kept only the in-frame ones, dropping some. The DNA was the basis for D and trimming; V, J and clone size are from that table. This table holds approximately 100,000 clones, 80% to 95% found once. The clonotype comes from a man in his 70s with acute or convalescent COVID-19. The material sequenced was peripheral blood. This chain joins TRBV10-2 and TRBJ1-2; no clear D. The CDR3 reads CASSGGLNYGYTF. The CDR3 DNA is TGCGCCAGCAGTGGAGGTCTTAACTATGGCTACACCTTC.